This T cell receptor beta chain came from a study of sequential checkpoint blockade in melanoma. Study details: DNA from 95 or so pretreatment tumor samples underwent TCRβ immunosequencing. Matched biopsies came pretreatment and at week 13 for approximately 22 patients.

Clones were read by immunoSEQ multiplex PCR, and TCRdb kept only the in-frame ones, dropping some. The profile shows 5,300 or so clones, around 23% of them singletons. V lost 3 bases and J lost 0, with 11 bases in between. The CDR3 spans 15 residues. Germline CDR1 LNHDA, CDR2 SQIVND (reference sequence). Findings of the study overall: Rising tumor T-cell fraction and clonality meant about 30 times likelier benefit.

This clone is deemed medium-sized. The antigen remains undetermined. Regarding treatment: randomized to nivolumab then ipilimumab (arm A) or the reverse (arm B). Patients had received no earlier DNA-damaging chemotherapy. The sample consisted of tumor tissue (inferred from file names), taken from a patient given nivolumab and ipilimumab in sequence. The TCR originated in a human donor with melanoma. The gene calls are TRBV19 and TRBJ1-1, with D uncertain. CDR3 sequence reads: CASSIMSQLNTEAFF. CDR3 sequence (DNA): TGTGCCAGTAGTATCATGTCGCAACTGAACACTGAAGCTTTCTTT.